Shown below are 32 T cell receptor beta chains from a single sample sequenced in a study of shared clonotypes between healthy human individuals. Only CD45RO-negative cells positively selected for CCR7 counted as naive CD8 cells, so terminally differentiated effector memory CD45RA+ cells were excluded. Here immunoSEQ multiplex PCR was the method, and the copy in TCRdb shows in-frame clones only, minus some. The sample has about 1,900,000 clones, roughly 95% seen once. Material for sequencing was naive CD8+ T cells sorted from blood. The receptors were sampled from a man aged 18 to 30 in good health.

V usage is TRBV2 and J usage is TRBJ2-2; D may be TRBD1 or TRBD2 (5 bases each). The CDR3 extends over 18 amino acids. V was cut by 1 base and J by 2 bases, with 17 bases left in between. Germline V gives CDR1 SNHLY, CDR2 FYNNEI. The CDR3 reads CASSEDMYLGTNTGELFF. In DNA form, the CDR3 reads TGTGCCAGCAGTGAAGATATGTACTTGGGGACCAACACCGGGGAGCTGTTTTTT.

The genes are TRBV7-9 and TRBJ2-1, with a possible D match to TRBD2 (6 bases). The CDR3 is 17 amino acids. V lost 1 base to trimming and J lost 6 bases, with 19 bases between them. CDR1 SEHNR and CDR2 FQNEAQ come from the germline V gene (reference sequence). The CDR3 DNA follows: TGTGCCAGCAGCTTAGATATCCTAGCGTCCCAAGGCAATGAGCAGTTCTTC. Residues: CASSLDILASQGNEQFF.

Remarks on this clone: At the DNA level, this CDR3 is encoded by other sequences in the same sample as well. The chain combines TRBV9 with TRBJ2-7; no definite D call. CDR1 SGDLS and CDR2 YYNGEE come from the germline V gene. This CDR3 contains 12 residues. The V end lost 3 bases, the J end lost 0 bases, and 4 bases lay between the germline ends. The CDR3 region has the DNA TGTGCCAGCAGCGCCAGCTCCTACGAGCAGTACTTC. This codes for CASSASSYEQYF.

The chain employs TRBV29-1 and TRBJ2-7, with 11 nucleotides matching TRBD2. CDR1 is SQVTM, CDR2 ANQGSEA, per germline. The CDR3 is 15 amino acids. J lost 4 bases, V lost 1 base, and 6 bases had no gene match. This CDR3 reads CSVEVAGGTYYEQYF. The DNA for the CDR3 is TGCAGCGTTGAAGTAGCGGGAGGGACCTATTACGAGCAGTACTTC.

The chain recombines TRBV30 with TRBJ1-2; 9 bases match TRBD1. CDR3 length: 15 amino acids. J lost 2 bases, V lost 3 bases, and 7 bases had no gene match. Germline assignment: CDR1 GTSNPN and CDR2 SVGIG (reference sequence). CDR3: CAWRFTGTGNYGYTF. The DNA for the CDR3 is TGTGCCTGGAGATTCACCGGGACAGGGAACTATGGCTACACCTTC. Variable domain in full (rest from reference TRBV30 and TRBJ1-2): SQTIHQWPATLVQPVGSPLSLECTVEGTSNPNLYWYRQAAGRGLQLLFYSVGIGQISSEVPQNLSASRPQDRQFILSSKKLLLSDSGFYLCAWRFTGTGNYGYTFGSGTRLTVV.

The rearrangement joins TRBV5-6 to TRBJ1-1; TRBD1 matches 11 bases. The CDR3 runs to 14 residues. Per germline, CDR1 SGHDT and CDR2 YYEEEE. V shed 3 bases and J 6 bases; nucleotides not matched to a gene: 4. The CDR3 protein is CASSSDRGHSEAFF. The CDR3 nucleotides read TGTGCCAGCAGCTCGGACAGGGGGCATTCTGAAGCTTTCTTT.

This clone has a handful of counts. The chain couples TRBV9 to TRBJ1-6, with a weak D call TRBD1 (5 bases). The CDR3 contains 14 residues. Germline CDR1 SGDLS, CDR2 YYNGEE. V was clipped by 1 base and J by 7 bases, with 9 bases between them. CDR3 bases: TGTGCCAGCAGCGTACAGGGTTTGAATTCACCCCTCCACTTT. This gives the protein CASSVQGLNSPLHF.

This chain uses TRBV5-1 with TRBJ1-4; the D is unclear. V dropped 1 base and J dropped 8 bases, with 15 bases sitting between them. The CDR3 is made up of 15 amino acids. Germline CDR1 and CDR2: SGHRS and YFSETQ. CDR3 sequence (DNA): TGCGCCAGCAGCTTGAGCCTTGGGGTGGGAGAAAAACTGTTTTTT. It specifies CASSLSLGVGEKLFF.

As regards this clone: The same CDR3 is also encoded by other DNA sequences in this sample. The V call is TRBV13, the J call TRBJ2-1; no clear D gene. CDR3 length equals 12 residues. Per germline, CDR1 PRHDT and CDR2 FYEKMQ (reference sequence). Trimming pared 2 bases from V and 7 bases from J, leaving 6 bases between. The CDR3 loop reads CASSLLGNEQFF. As DNA, the CDR3 is TGTGCCAGCAGCTTATTGGGGAATGAGCAGTTCTTC. The whole variable domain, filled in from reference TRBV13 and TRBJ2-1, reads AAGVIQSPRHLIKEKRETATLKCYPIPRHDTVYWYQQGPGQDPQFLISFYEKMQSDKGSIPDRFSAQQFSDYHSELNMSSLELGDSALYFCASSLLGNEQFFGPGTRLTVL.

V is TRBV13 and J is TRBJ2-7, with 12 bases fitting TRBD2. The CDR3 loop spans 17 amino acids. CDR1 is PRHDT and CDR2 is FYEKMQ in the germline V gene (reference sequence). J gave up 7 bases and V 5 bases, and 15 bases lay outside the gene matches. The CDR3 region has the DNA TGTGCCAGCAGCATCGCGCTAGCGGGAGGGCCGCTAATTGAGCAGTACTTC. It encodes CASSIALAGGPLIEQYF.

The chain carries TRBV9 and TRBJ1-5, with D uncertain. Germline V gene data show CDR1 as SGDLS and CDR2 as YYNGEE. The CDR3 has 14 amino acids. Trimming shortened V by 5 bases and J by 5 bases, and 14 bases separated the two germline ends. Here the CDR3 reads CASSPWGGDQPQHF. CDR3 DNA sequence: TGTGCCAGCAGTCCCTGGGGTGGGGATCAGCCCCAGCATTTT.

Of note for this clone: Distinct nucleotide sequences in the sample also encode this CDR3. V gene TRBV6-5 combines with J gene TRBJ2-7; 12 bases line up with TRBD2. Germline V gene lookup returns CDR1 MNHEY and CDR2 SVGAGI. This CDR3 has 14 residues. After removal of 6 bases from V and 2 bases from J, the junction contained 2 bases not matched to a gene. The CDR3 nucleotides are TGTGCCAGCAGCCTAGCGGGAGGGCCCTACGAGCAGTACTTC. Translated, it gives CASSLAGGPYEQYF.

The J gene is TRBJ2-7, the V gene TRBV7-9; D not resolved. This CDR3 has 15 residues. Germline V CDR1 and CDR2: SEHNR, FQNEAQ (reference sequence). With 1 base removed from V and 2 bases from J, the gap between germline ends came to 12 bases. CDR3 region: CASSLEVGYTYEQYF. CDR3 coding DNA: TGTGCCAGCAGCTTAGAGGTGGGGTACACCTACGAGCAGTACTTC.

This chain links TRBV5-1 with TRBJ2-7, with TRBD2 matching 7 bases. This CDR3 contains 15 residues. Germline CDR1 is SGHRS and CDR2 is YFSETQ. With 0 bases clipped from V and 5 bases from J, the junction kept 8 bases outside the gene matches. The CDR3 coding sequence is TGCGCCAGCAGCTTGGCTGGCAGGGACTACGACGAGCAGTACTTC. Its protein product is CASSLAGRDYDEQYF.

The rearrangement links TRBV19 to TRBJ2-1; TRBD1 matches at 9 bases. The J segment lost 2 bases and the V segment lost 5 bases, leaving 1 base of the junction unmatched. This CDR3 is 14 amino acids long. The V gene's germline CDR1 is LNHDA and CDR2 SQIVND (reference sequence). The CDR3 loop is CASSWTGAYNEQFF. The CDR3 DNA reads TGTGCCAGTAGTTGGACAGGGGCCTACAATGAGCAGTTCTTC. Full variable domain (rest looked up from reference TRBV19 and TRBJ2-1): DGGITQSPKYLFRKEGQNVTLSCEQNLNHDAMYWYRQDPGQGLRLIYYSQIVNDFQKGDIAEGYSVSREKKESFPLTVTSAQKNPTAFYLCASSWTGAYNEQFFGPGTRLTVL.

The V and J genes are TRBV27 and TRBJ2-3; D gene ambiguous. The CDR3 sequence is 15 residues long. Per germline, CDR1 MNHEY and CDR2 SMNVEV (reference sequence). V lost 1 base and J lost 0, with 8 bases in between. The CDR3 reads CASSLFDKSTDTQYF. Written as DNA, the CDR3 is TGTGCCAGCAGTTTATTCGACAAGAGCACAGATACGCAGTATTTT.

For the CDR3, the DNA is TGTGCCAGCAGCGTACGCGGGGGATCAGATACGCAGTATTTT. Translation gives CASSVRGGSDTQYF. The chain carries TRBV9 and TRBJ2-3; the match to TRBD2 covers 7 bases. The germline gives CDR1 SGDLS, CDR2 YYNGEE. J lost 4 bases, V lost 1 base, and 3 bases had no gene match. CDR3 size: 14 residues. The variable domain in full, completed from reference TRBV9 and TRBJ2-3, reads DSGVTQTPKHLITATGQRVTLRCSPRSGDLSVYWYQQSLDQGLQFLIQYYNGEERAKGNILERFSAQQFPDLHSELNLSSLELGDSALYFCASSVRGGSDTQYFGPGTRLTVL.

A note on this clone: This same CDR3 is encoded by further DNA sequences in the sample. The gene calls are TRBV27 and TRBJ2-7; a possible D gene is TRBD2 (6 bases). In germline, CDR1 is MNHEY, CDR2 SMNVEV (reference sequence). With 3 bases removed from V and 0 bases from J, the gap between germline ends came to 9 bases. The CDR3 runs 14 residues. The CDR3 coding sequence is TGTGCCAGCAGTTTGGGGGGTACCTCCTACGAGCAGTACTTC. Its protein product is CASSLGGTSYEQYF.

The chain recombines TRBV27 with TRBJ1-6; TRBD1 is a possible D gene (5 bases). V dropped 1 base and J dropped 5 bases, with 9 bases sitting between them. Germline-derived CDR1 and CDR2 are MNHEY and SMNVEV (reference sequence). This CDR3 has 15 amino acids. The CDR3 DNA follows: TGTGCCAGCAGTTTATGGGGCACCAATAATTCACCCCTCCACTTT. Amino acids: CASSLWGTNNSPLHF.

Regarding this clone: Other DNA sequences in this sample translate to the same CDR3. The chain recombines TRBV7-9 with TRBJ1-1, with a possible D match to TRBD1 (5 bases). The CDR3 is 15 residues long. Germline V gives CDR1 SEHNR, CDR2 FQNEAQ (reference sequence). With 5 bases removed from V and 5 bases from J, the gap between germline ends came to 18 bases. The CDR3 DNA follows: TGTGCCAGCAGCCCCGCCCTCACAGGAGGGACTGAAGCTTTCTTT. Translating it yields CASSPALTGGTEAFF.

Regarding this clone: In the same sample, other DNA sequences code for this CDR3. V is TRBV27 and J is TRBJ2-7, with D perhaps matching TRBD1 (5 bases). V gave up 3 bases and J gave up 3 bases, with 12 bases separating them. The CDR3 runs 14 residues. CDR1 and CDR2 (germline): MNHEY, SMNVEV (reference sequence). In DNA form, the CDR3 reads TGTGCCAGCAGTTTCTCCGGGCAGGGCTACGAGCAGTACTTC. This translates into CASSFSGQGYEQYF.

This clone appeared a single time. The chain uses TRBV5-4 and TRBJ2-5; D not resolved. This CDR3 comprises 14 residues. Trimming cost V 0 bases and J 3 bases, with 9 bases left between them. Germline CDR1 is SGHNT and CDR2 is YYREEE (reference sequence). The CDR3 DNA sequence: TGTGCCAGCAGCTTGGACAGAGAGGAAGAGACCCAGTACTTC. It codes for CASSLDREEETQYF.

The chain is built from TRBV5-1 and TRBJ2-3; 8 nucleotides agree with TRBD1. The CDR3 is 16 amino acids. The V and J ends lost 3 bases and 3 bases, in that order; junction bases with no gene match: 9. Germline V gene sequence: CDR1 SGHRS, CDR2 YFSETQ. The CDR3 DNA sequence: TGCGCCAGCAGCTCCGAGACAGGGGTCGGTACAGATACGCAGTATTTT. It encodes CASSSETGVGTDTQYF.

The CDR3 region has the DNA TGTGCCAGCAGGCAGACAGCGACTGAGAATTCACCCCTCCACTTT. This codes for CASRQTATENSPLHF. This rearrangement joins TRBV9 to TRBJ1-6, with D tentatively TRBD1 (5 bases). With 5 bases removed from V and 7 bases from J, the gap between germline ends came to 16 bases. The CDR3 length is 15 residues. Germline V CDR1 and CDR2: SGDLS, YYNGEE.

Points on this clone: This sample also contains other DNA sequences that code for the same CDR3. V and J are TRBV27 and TRBJ2-1; D uncertain. CDR3 length: 13 residues. Germline V lookup: CDR1 MNHEY, CDR2 SMNVEV (reference sequence). V lost 0 bases and J lost 3, with 3 bases in between. In DNA form, the CDR3 reads TGTGCCAGCAGTTTATCCAGCTACAATGAGCAGTTCTTC. Translation gives CASSLSSYNEQFF.

The V gene is TRBV5-1, the J gene TRBJ2-7; 7 nucleotides match TRBD1. The length of the CDR3 is 14 residues. Germline loops: CDR1 SGHRS, CDR2 YFSETQ. J was trimmed by 3 bases and V by 0 bases; bases with no gene match: 3. In DNA form, the CDR3 reads TGCGCCAGCAGCTTGGAGGGACAGAACTACGAGCAGTACTTC. Translating it yields CASSLEGQNYEQYF.

The chain employs TRBV6-6 and TRBJ2-3, with TRBD1 as a possible D gene (5 bases). Looked up from germline, CDR1 is MNHNY and CDR2 is SVGAGI (reference sequence). Trimming stripped 9 bases from V and 6 bases from J, with 16 bases between. CDR3 length equals 13 residues. CDR3 sequence (DNA): TGTGCCAGTACAGGAATTACCTCTGATACGCAGTATTTT. Amino acids: CASTGITSDTQYF.

The gene calls are TRBV29-1 and TRBJ1-2; D remains ambiguous. V shed 1 base and J shed 3 bases, with 6 bases lying between them. The CDR3 spans 12 residues. CDR1 is SQVTM, CDR2 ANQGSEA, per germline. CDR3 coding DNA: TGCAGCGTTGAAGGCAATGACTATGGCTACACCTTC. Protein product: CSVEGNDYGYTF.

This chain joins TRBV15 and TRBJ2-7; 8 nucleotides line up with TRBD1. This CDR3 spans 16 amino acids. V dropped 3 bases and J dropped 3; count of bases not matched to a gene: 10. CDR1 is LNHNV, CDR2 YYDKDF, per germline (reference sequence). The CDR3 reads CATSSPGQGISYEQYF. CDR3 DNA sequence: TGTGCCACCAGCAGTCCAGGACAGGGCATCAGCTACGAGCAGTACTTC.

As to this clone: Different DNA sequences within this sample yield the same CDR3. This sequence joins TRBV11-2 and TRBJ2-2, with no clear D. CDR1 and CDR2 from the germline V gene are SGHAT and FQNNGV. The CDR3 extends over 12 amino acids. V was clipped by 5 bases and J by 4 bases, with 5 bases between them. DNA for the CDR3: TGTGCCAGCAGCCTGGGCACCGGGGAGCTGTTTTTT. Encoded protein: CASSLGTGELFF.

The V call is TRBV28, the J call TRBJ1-2; tentatively, D is TRBD1 (5 bases). V shed 6 bases and J shed 2 bases, with 19 bases lying between them. The CDR3 totals 16 residues. The germline V gene has CDR1 MDHEN and CDR2 SYDVKM. CDR3 amino acids: CASRRFRDGVNYGYTF. The CDR3 coding sequence is TGTGCCAGCAGGAGGTTTCGGGACGGGGTGAACTATGGCTACACCTTC.

The chain recombines TRBV5-6 with TRBJ2-7; TRBD2 might be the D (6 bases). Germline lookup yields CDR1 SGHDT and CDR2 YYEEEE. CDR3 size: 14 residues. With 4 bases removed from V and 5 bases from J, the gap between germline ends came to 16 bases. The CDR3 nucleotides read TGTGCCAGCAGCCTTCCTGTGGGAGGAGACGAGCAGTACTTC. Translating it yields CASSLPVGGDEQYF.